This T cell receptor beta chain is drawn from a study of tumor-infiltrating lymphocytes in primary liver carcinoma. The investigators made TCR beta cDNA from 400 to 500 ng total RNA, using a constant-region primer. Modified slightly, ARM-PCR produced TCR beta libraries over three nested multiplex PCR rounds. TRBV1-TRBV30 forward and Cbeta reverse primers drove the first two approximately 10-cycle rounds. Via MiXCR, TCRdb re-called the multiplex PCR reads, giving one row per CDR3 protein. The sample includes some 190,000 distinct CDR3 sequences, about 55% seen only once; the top ten take about 72%. This clonotype appeared a few times. CDR3 length: 13 amino acids. The V end lost 5 bases, the J end lost 3 bases, and 10 bases lay between the germline ends. Unsorted whole blood supplied the RNA, and germline DNA was extracted too.

The sequenced sample consisted of peripheral blood. This sequence originates from a man aged 35-49 years with primary liver carcinoma and hepatitis B virus infection. The chain employs TRBV12-3 or TRBV12-4 and TRBJ1-2; D gene ambiguous. CDR3 sequence: CASSPGLDYGYTF. In nucleotides, the CDR3 is TGTGCCAGCAGTCCGGGCCTAGACTATGGCTACACCTTC.